This TCR beta chain is from a study of T cells in Graves' hyperthyroidism and ophthalmopathy. With 0 bases clipped from V and 6 bases from J, the junction kept 7 bases outside the gene matches. Germline V gives CDR1 SGDLS, CDR2 YYNGEE. The CDR3 runs 17 residues. Lactation, pregnancy, other autoimmune disease or uncontrolled infection excluded patients. It was RNA transcripts that yielded the amplified TCR beta CDR3 regions. The HTBI set primed first-round TCR CDR3 RT-PCR. TCRdb called the multiplex PCR reads again in MiXCR, with one record for every CDR3 protein. The table records about 210,000 distinct CDR3 sequences, roughly 18% of them present only once.

The sequencing sample was made of blood. This TCR came from a man aged 50 to 59 with Graves' hyperthyroidism. The chain is built from TRBV9 and TRBJ2-1; TRBD2 agrees at 12 bases. The DNA of the CDR3 is TGTGCCAGCAGCGTAGGGGCTAGCGGGAGGGTATTCAATGAGCAGTTCTTC. It encodes CASSVGASGRVFNEQFF.